These 30 T cell receptor beta chains were all obtained from the same sample, sequenced in a study of blood T cells in healthy people across ages. A J-beta primer mix and a sample-barcoded 5' primer were used in a second PCR of roughly 6 to 11 cycles. TCRdb fed the 5' RACE reads into MiXCR, producing one record per CDR3 protein. The table has more than 800,000 distinct CDR3 sequences, around 45% seen once. The source material was blood. Source of these receptors: a woman between 55 and 75 years old in good health.

CDR3: CASSAKGGWEKLFF. Here the CDR3 DNA reads TGTGCCAGCAGCGCGAAAGGGGGCTGGGAAAAACTGTTTTTT. The rearrangement links TRBV6-6 to TRBJ1-4, with TRBD1 matching 7 bases. Germline CDR1 is MNHNY and CDR2 is SVGAGI (reference sequence). The CDR3 runs to 14 residues. J was trimmed by 8 bases and V by 6 bases; bases with no gene match: 9.

The chain employs TRBV3-1 and TRBJ2-1; 8 positions agree with TRBD2. This CDR3 spans 14 amino acids. The germline V gene encodes CDR1 LGHDT and CDR2 YNNKEL (reference sequence). V was pared by 4 bases and J by 5 bases, with 4 bases of the junction left unmatched. Here the CDR3 reads CASSPSGSNNEQFF. The CDR3, as DNA: TGTGCCAGCAGCCCTAGCGGGTCTAACAATGAGCAGTTCTTC.

The rearrangement links TRBV2 to TRBJ2-1; D tentatively reads TRBD1 or TRBD2 (5 bases each). The CDR3 length is 13 residues. CDR1 is SNHLY, CDR2 FYNNEI, per germline. Trimming cost V 4 bases and J 8 bases, with 12 bases left between them. The CDR3 loop reads CASSGRLGDEQFF. CDR3 DNA: TGTGCCAGCAGTGGGAGATTGGGGGATGAGCAGTTCTTC.

The chain is built from TRBV3-1 and TRBJ1-1; maybe TRBD1 (6 bases). The CDR3 is 13 amino acids. Trimming left V 4 bases short and J 6 bases short, with 12 bases between. Germline V lookup: CDR1 LGHDT, CDR2 YNNKEL (reference sequence). The CDR3 nucleotides read TGTGCCAGCAGCCGTCAGGGGACCCCTGAAGCTTTCTTT. Residues: CASSRQGTPEAFF.

This clonotype was seen a handful of times. The DNA for the CDR3 is TGCAGTGCTAGAGACCCAGACAGGGTAGCTAACTATGGCTACACCTTC. Its translation: CSARDPDRVANYGYTF. The rearrangement uses TRBV20-1 and TRBJ1-2, with TRBD1 matching over 7 bases. V dropped 0 bases and J dropped 0; count of bases not matched to a gene: 7. The CDR3 loop spans 16 amino acids. Germline CDR1 and CDR2: DFQATT and SNEGSKA (reference sequence).

The chain is built from TRBV5-1 and TRBJ2-6; 10 bases map to TRBD2. This CDR3 has 18 amino acids. Germline trimming cut 0 bases from V and 2 bases from J; bases unmatched to any gene: 5. The germline CDR1 and CDR2 sequences are SGHRS and YFSETQ. CDR3 nucleotides: TGCGCCAGCAGCTTGGAGGCTAGCGGGAGAGCTGGGGCCAACGTCCTGACTTTC. This gives the protein CASSLEASGRAGANVLTF.

This clonotype appeared many times. V usage is TRBV10-3 and J usage is TRBJ2-1; the D call may be TRBD1 or TRBD2 (7 bases each). From germline, CDR1 is ENHRY and CDR2 SYGVKD. Trimming removed 6 bases from V and 5 bases from J, with 17 bases in between. The CDR3 contains 15 residues. The CDR3 protein is CAISGTVGGNNEQFF. In DNA form, the CDR3 reads TGTGCCATCAGCGGGACAGTGGGGGGGAACAATGAGCAGTTCTTC.

This clonotype showed up many times. The chain is built from TRBV27 and TRBJ2-3; D ambiguous. Between the trimmed V and J ends, which lost 7 bases and 3 bases, there was a span of 14 bases. Germline lookup yields CDR1 MNHEY and CDR2 SMNVEV (reference sequence). The CDR3 has 14 residues. The CDR3 protein is CASMSPWPTDTQYF. DNA of the CDR3: TGTGCCAGCATGTCGCCCTGGCCTACAGATACGCAGTATTTT.

This clonotype was seen a handful of times. V usage is TRBV29-1 and J usage is TRBJ2-1, with D perhaps matching TRBD1 (6 bases). The CDR3 length is 14 residues. Germline V gene sequence: CDR1 SQVTM, CDR2 ANQGSEA. V lost 5 bases to trimming and J lost 0 bases, with 11 bases between them. The CDR3 nucleotides are TGCAGCGTTTACACAGGGAGCTCCTACAATGAGCAGTTCTTC. Amino acid sequence: CSVYTGSSYNEQFF.

V gene TRBV3-1 combines with J gene TRBJ2-7, with D unresolved. V was cut by 4 bases and J by 1 base, with 17 bases left in between. CDR3 size: 16 residues. CDR1 and CDR2 from the germline V gene are LGHDT and YNNKEL (reference sequence). The CDR3 spells CASSPNSGRLSYEQYF. CDR3 bases: TGTGCCAGCAGCCCGAATTCAGGCCGACTTTCCTACGAGCAGTACTTC.

The V call is TRBV5-1, the J call TRBJ2-5; D is uncertain. Germline-derived CDR1 and CDR2 are SGHRS and YFSETQ. Trimming pared 4 bases from V and 1 base from J, leaving 14 bases between. CDR3 length: 15 residues. The CDR3, as DNA: TGCGCCAGCAGCGACCCAAAGGCGGTCCAAGAGACCCAGTACTTC. The encoded protein is CASSDPKAVQETQYF. Together with reference TRBV5-1 and TRBJ2-5, the CDR3 gives the full variable domain: KAGVTQTPRYLIKTRGQQVTLSCSPISGHRSVSWYQQTPGQGLQFLFEYFSETQRNKGNFPGRFSGRQFSNSRSEMNVSTLELGDSALYLCASSDPKAVQETQYFGPGTRLLVL.

This clonotype was counted between two and nine times. The chain is built from TRBV3-1 and TRBJ2-7; possible D gene TRBD2, 5 bases. The germline CDR1 and CDR2 sequences are LGHDT and YNNKEL (reference sequence). The CDR3 has 13 residues. V was shortened by 0 bases and J by 6 bases, with 9 bases between the two germline ends. CDR3 in DNA: TGTGCCAGCAGCCAAGATCGCAGCGGCGAGCAGTACTTC. It translates to CASSQDRSGEQYF.

This clonotype was found once. The CDR3 DNA reads TGTGCCAGCAACTCCCGCAGGGGTAGCGGGAGGTACAATGAGCAGTTCTTC. This gives the protein CASNSRRGSGRYNEQFF. V and J are TRBV12-3 or TRBV12-4 and TRBJ2-1, with 10 bases identical to TRBD2. The J segment lost 4 bases and the V segment lost 7 bases, leaving 13 bases of the junction unmatched. CDR3 length: 17 residues.

This clonotype was found a few times. V gene TRBV2 combines with J gene TRBJ2-4, with 7 bases aligning to TRBD1. The J call is doubtful: the DNA matches TRBJ2-7 better. The length of the CDR3 is 14 residues. Germline CDR1 reads SNHLY; CDR2 reads FYNNEI. The CDR3 protein is CASSEGQQAYEQYF. In nucleotides, the CDR3 is TGTGCCAGCAGCGAGGGACAGCAAGCCTACGAGCAGTACTTC.

J is TRBJ2-5 and V is TRBV6-5; maybe TRBD1 (5 bases). The J call is uncertain, as TRBJ2-7 better fits the DNA end. Germline V gene lookup returns CDR1 MNHEY and CDR2 SVGAGI. This CDR3 contains 14 residues. The CDR3 here is CASSQGNVAYEQYF. In DNA, the CDR3 is TGTGCCAGCAGCCAGGGAAATGTCGCCTACGAGCAGTACTTC.

This clonotype was observed once. The V and J genes are TRBV12-3 or TRBV12-4 and TRBJ2-5, with 11 nucleotides matching TRBD2. The CDR3 has 19 amino acids. V lost 3 bases and J lost 11; bases outside the gene matches: 23. CDR3 protein: CASSLAPGTSGLLKEEQYF. CDR3 DNA: TGTGCCAGCAGTTTGGCCCCCGGGACTAGCGGACTCTTGAAGGAAGAGCAGTACTTC.

The CDR3 DNA follows: TGTGCCAGCAGCTTAGTTTCTGTGAACACCGGGGAGCTGTTTTTT. Its translation: CASSLVSVNTGELFF. This chain joins TRBV7-8 and TRBJ2-2; D gene uncertain. Trimming took 1 base from V and 1 from J, leaving 7 bases between them. Germline CDR1 reads SGHVS; CDR2 reads FQNEAQ. CDR3 length equals 15 residues.

The V and J genes are TRBV27 and TRBJ1-6, with D unresolved. The germline gives CDR1 MNHEY, CDR2 SMNVEV (reference sequence). The CDR3 is 16 residues long. The V end lost 3 bases, the J end lost 5 bases, and 14 bases lay between the germline ends. The CDR3 coding sequence is TGTGCCAGCAGTTTCCTTACCGGGAAAAATAATTCACCCCTCCACTTT. This encodes CASSFLTGKNNSPLHF.

The rearrangement joins TRBV20-1 to TRBJ2-4, with D perhaps assigned TRBD1 or TRBD2 (5 bases each). This CDR3 comprises 13 residues. V was trimmed by 1 base and J by 4 bases, leaving 8 bases between them. The germline V gene encodes CDR1 DFQATT and CDR2 SNEGSKA (reference sequence). CDR3 nucleotide sequence: TGCAGTGCTAGAGCGGGGCAGAAAAACATTCAGTACTTC. Residues: CSARAGQKNIQYF.

The V gene is TRBV14, the J gene TRBJ2-2; D not resolved. CDR3 length: 13 residues. Germline CDR1 reads SGHDN; CDR2 reads FVKESK. V gave up 0 bases and J gave up 4 bases, with 3 bases separating them. CDR3 bases: TGTGCCAGCAGCCAAGAACGCACCGGGGAGCTGTTTTTT. It translates to CASSQERTGELFF.

This chain uses TRBV21-1 with TRBJ2-7; the D segment call TRBD2 is taken from the table without a DNA check. TRBV21-1 is labeled a pseudogene. The CDR3 totals 19 residues. The CDR3 reads CASSKFARNPLLEMGEQYF. CDR3 DNA: TGTGCCAGCAGCAAATTCGCGCGAAATCCCTTACTAGAGATGGGGGAGCAGTACTTC.

In nucleotides, the CDR3 is TGTGCCAGCACTCCGGGACCGACGCCCAAGGGGACCCAGTACTTC. Protein product: CASTPGPTPKGTQYF. The chain carries TRBV27 and TRBJ2-5; perhaps D is TRBD1 or TRBD2 (5 bases each). CDR1 and CDR2 (germline): MNHEY, SMNVEV (reference sequence). V gave up 7 bases and J gave up 7 bases, with 22 bases separating them. The CDR3 sequence is 15 residues long.

This clonotype came up many times. CDR3 in DNA: TGTGCCAGCAGTTTAGCCAGGTCCTCCTACGAGCAGTACTTC. Translating it yields CASSLARSSYEQYF. V usage is TRBV28 and J usage is TRBJ2-7; D is ambiguous. V was clipped by 2 bases and J by 0 bases, with 8 bases between them. The CDR3 consists of 14 residues. CDR1 is MDHEN, CDR2 SYDVKM, per germline.

The V gene is TRBV24-1, the J gene TRBJ2-7; a possible D gene is TRBD1 (7 bases). Germline V lookup: CDR1 KGHDR, CDR2 SFDVKD. The CDR3 runs 15 residues. V lost 4 bases to trimming and J lost 0 bases, with 12 bases between them. The CDR3 coding sequence is TGTGCCACCAGTGACCAGGGGGGTCCCTCCTACGAGCAGTACTTC. It encodes CATSDQGGPSYEQYF.

The chain has TRBV20-1 and TRBJ1-2, with 8 bases matching TRBD1. The junction had 10 bases not matched to a gene; V was cut back by 5 bases and J by 5 bases. This CDR3 is built from 14 residues. The V gene's germline CDR1 is DFQATT and CDR2 SNEGSKA (reference sequence). CDR3 loop: CSAVPGQAEYGYTF. The CDR3 DNA follows: TGCAGTGCTGTCCCGGGACAGGCGGAATATGGCTACACCTTC.

This clonotype has only a few counts. CDR3 in DNA: TGTGCCAGCAGCGCAAGTAGCTCTGAATACCAGCAGTACTTC. The encoded protein is CASSASSSEYQQYF. J is TRBJ2-7 and V is TRBV9; no clear D gene. The ends were cut back, 3 bases at V and 8 bases at J, with 18 bases in the middle. The CDR3 contains 14 residues. Germline V lookup: CDR1 SGDLS, CDR2 YYNGEE.

Only one count was recorded for this clonotype. The junction shows a germline mismatch at one end, possibly a read error. The CDR3 here is CVSRPDSFDGYTF. As DNA, the CDR3 is TGTGTCAGCAGGCCCGACAGCTTCGATGGCTACACCTTC. The chain has TRBV6-2 or TRBV6-3 and TRBJ1-2; a possible D gene is TRBD1 (5 bases). There are 13 residues in the CDR3. CDR1 MNHEY and CDR2 SVGEGT come from the germline V gene.

The chain employs TRBV29-1 and TRBJ2-7, with TRBD1 identical over 7 bases. V lost 6 bases to trimming and J lost 1 base; unmatched junction nucleotides: 6. The CDR3 contains 13 residues. Per germline, CDR1 SQVTM and CDR2 ANQGSEA. For the CDR3, the DNA is TGCAGCGTCCGGGGACAGTTTTCCTACGAGCAGTACTTC. Its translation is CSVRGQFSYEQYF.

V is TRBV25-1 and J is TRBJ2-1; 8 bases align to TRBD2. V gave up 4 bases and J gave up 1 base; unmatched junction bases: 6. In germline, CDR1 is MGHDK, CDR2 SYGVNS. The CDR3 is 16 residues long. The CDR3 reads CASSAQVAGSYNEQFF. Here the CDR3 DNA reads TGTGCCAGCAGTGCTCAGGTAGCGGGATCCTACAATGAGCAGTTCTTC.

The V gene is TRBV5-1, the J gene TRBJ2-5, with 14 positions matching TRBD2. Trimming cost V 4 bases and J 0 bases; bases outside gene matches: 5. CDR3 size: 17 residues. Germline CDR1 is SGHRS and CDR2 is YFSETQ. CDR3 residues: CASSPGLAGGNQETQYF. The CDR3 DNA is TGCGCCAGCAGCCCCGGACTAGCGGGAGGCAACCAAGAGACCCAGTACTTC.